The 14 T cell receptor beta chains below were found in one sample sequenced in a study of T cells in localized non-small cell lung cancer (TCRdb year 2020). Library prep was done by the immunoSEQ multiplex PCR assay. As stored in TCRdb, this immuneACCESS dataset retains in-frame rearrangements with V and J assigned. A fraction of the clones does not appear; measured against another copy, unresolved V genes explain less than half of the discrepancy, and the remainder lacks a known reason. The sample table holds about 30,000 clones, of which roughly 91% were seen once. The ten largest make up over 10% of the sample. This specimen was peripheral blood, taken before any cancer treatment. These receptors all stem from a female donor older than 55 with stage III squamous cell lung carcinoma.

The rearrangement uses TRBV28 and TRBJ2-5, with TRBD2 identical over 12 bases. Trimming at V came to 4 bases and at J to 0 bases, leaving 3 bases not matched to a gene. Germline-derived CDR1 and CDR2 are MDHEN and SYDVKM. The CDR3 runs to 16 residues. Here the CDR3 DNA reads TGTGCCAGCAGTTCCTGGACTAGCGGGGACCAAGAGACCCAGTACTTC. Its translation: CASSSWTSGDQETQYF.

The V gene is TRBV7-9, the J gene TRBJ2-5; 14 bases are a match to TRBD2. The CDR3 is 16 amino acids. Germline CDR1 is SEHNR and CDR2 is FQNEAQ (reference sequence). V lost 5 bases, J lost 1 base, and 3 bases stayed unmatched. The CDR3 nucleotides are TGTGCCAGCAGCCCCGGACTAGCGGGGGGCCAAGAGACCCAGTACTTC. Protein: CASSPGLAGGQETQYF.

This chain links TRBV15 with TRBJ2-3; TRBD2 agrees at 7 bases. V dropped 3 bases and J dropped 0; count of bases not matched to a gene: 0. Germline V CDR1 and CDR2: LNHNV, YYDKDF (reference sequence). The CDR3 is 14 amino acids. The DNA for the CDR3 is TGTGCCACCAGCAGCGGGGGGAGCACAGATACGCAGTATTTT. Protein product: CATSSGGSTDTQYF.

The chain uses TRBV11-3 and TRBJ2-7, with D unresolved. Germline loops: CDR1 SGHNT, CDR2 YENEEA. V lost 3 bases, J lost 6 bases, and 15 bases lay in between. The CDR3 sequence is 14 residues long. CDR3 nucleotides: TGTGCCAGCAGCTTTTACGGCTCCTGGGGCGAGCAGTACTTC. Translating gives CASSFYGSWGEQYF. The entire variable domain, with the rest obtained from reference TRBV11-3 and TRBJ2-7, is as follows: EAGVVQSPRYKIIEKKQPVAFWCNPISGHNTLYWYLQNLGQGPELLIRYENEEAVDDSQLPKDRFSAERLKGVDSTLKIQPAELGDSAVYLCASSFYGSWGEQYFGPGTRLTVT.

The V and J genes are TRBV28 and TRBJ1-2; tentative D call: TRBD1 (5 bases). Germline values: CDR1 MDHEN, CDR2 SYDVKM. V lost 6 bases to trimming and J lost 4 bases, with 12 bases between them. The CDR3 totals 13 residues. The CDR3 spells CASSQGSPYGYTF. In nucleotides, the CDR3 is TGTGCCAGCAGCCAGGGATCCCCCTATGGCTACACCTTC.

The gene calls are TRBV5-5 and TRBJ2-1; TRBD2 matches at 7 bases. With V trimmed by 2 bases and J by 3 bases, 5 bases remained unmatched. This CDR3 contains 15 residues. The germline V gene has CDR1 SGHKS and CDR2 YYEKEE (reference sequence). CDR3 sequence: CASSFFRTSYNEQFF. CDR3 nucleotides: TGTGCCAGCAGCTTTTTTCGGACTAGCTACAATGAGCAGTTCTTC.

The V gene is TRBV2, the J gene TRBJ2-1, with 9 nucleotides matching TRBD2. V lost 4 bases to trimming and J lost 2 bases; unmatched junction nucleotides: 3. Germline V gene sequence: CDR1 SNHLY, CDR2 FYNNEI. This CDR3 is built from 15 residues. The CDR3 loop is CASSGLAATYNEQFF. CDR3 DNA sequence: TGTGCCAGCAGTGGACTAGCGGCCACCTACAATGAGCAGTTCTTC. Drawing the rest from reference TRBV2 and TRBJ2-1, the complete variable domain is EPEVTQTPSHQVTQMGQEVILRCVPISNHLYFYWYRQILGQKVEFLVSFYNNEISEKSEIFDDQFSVERPDGSNFTLKIRSTKLEDSAMYFCASSGLAATYNEQFFGPGTRLTVL.

This rearrangement joins TRBV5-6 to TRBJ1-1; a possible D gene is TRBD1 (5 bases). CDR1 is SGHDT and CDR2 is YYEEEE in the germline V gene. The CDR3 consists of 15 residues. V gave up 3 bases and J gave up 1 base, with 13 bases separating them. The CDR3 DNA reads as TGTGCCAGCAGCTCCGGGGCAGGGCGGAACACTGAAGCTTTCTTT. It codes for CASSSGAGRNTEAFF.

The genes are TRBV19 and TRBJ2-1; 7 bases agree with TRBD2. V trimming: 10 bases; J trimming: 0 bases; junction bases outside the gene matches: 3. The CDR3 has 13 amino acids. Germline V CDR1 and CDR2: LNHDA, SQIVND (reference sequence). CDR3 region: CATSSGSYNEQFF. Here the CDR3 DNA reads TGTGCCACCTCTAGCGGCTCCTACAATGAGCAGTTCTTC.

This chain joins TRBV10-3 and TRBJ2-2; maybe TRBD1 (5 bases). This CDR3 spans 16 amino acids. From germline, CDR1 is ENHRY and CDR2 SYGVKD. V was clipped by 0 bases and J by 0 bases, with 8 bases between them. The CDR3, as DNA: TGTGCCATCAGTGAGTCAGACAGACCGAACACCGGGGAGCTGTTTTTT. It translates to CAISESDRPNTGELFF.

The chain recombines TRBV7-9 with TRBJ1-2; D perhaps matches TRBD1 (5 bases). V was trimmed by 1 base and J by 4 bases, leaving 19 bases between them. CDR1 is SEHNR and CDR2 is FQNEAQ in the germline V gene (reference sequence). The CDR3 extends over 17 amino acids. CDR3 nucleotide sequence: TGTGCCAGCAGCTTAGAGGGGAGGACTTATCTACCCTATGGCTACACCTTC. As protein: CASSLEGRTYLPYGYTF. Full variable domain (outside the CDR3, taken from reference TRBV7-9 and TRBJ1-2): DTGVSQNPRHKITKRGQNVTFRCDPISEHNRLYWYRQTLGQGPEFLTYFQNEAQLEKSRLLSDRFSAERPKGSFSTLEIQRTEQGDSAMYLCASSLEGRTYLPYGYTFGSGTRLTVV.

The chain links TRBV30 to TRBJ1-3, with D tentatively TRBD1 (6 bases). CDR1 is GTSNPN and CDR2 is SVGIG in the germline V gene (reference sequence). V lost 3 bases and J lost 1, with 22 bases in between. The CDR3 has 18 amino acids. CDR3 amino acids: CAWRIRGGGPLSGNTIYF. CDR3 nucleotide sequence: TGTGCCTGGAGGATTAGGGGCGGGGGGCCGCTTTCTGGAAACACCATATATTTT.

CDR3 amino acids: CASSFKETQYF. The CDR3 DNA is TGTGCCAGCAGCTTCAAAGAGACCCAGTACTTC. This rearrangement joins TRBV7-9 to TRBJ2-5; D gene uncertain. The germline V gene encodes CDR1 SEHNR and CDR2 FQNEAQ (reference sequence). The CDR3 covers 11 residues. The germline V and J ends were trimmed by 3 bases and 3 bases, with 2 bases remaining between them.

The V and J genes are TRBV19 and TRBJ1-2, with D tentatively TRBD1 (5 bases). V gave up 7 bases and J gave up 6 bases, with 18 bases separating them. CDR1 LNHDA and CDR2 SQIVND come from the germline V gene (reference sequence). The CDR3 is made up of 14 amino acids. The CDR3 region has the DNA TGTGCCAGTATGGAAGGGGCAGCGGGGGATGGCTACACCTTC. As protein: CASMEGAAGDGYTF.